This TCR beta chain came from a study of long-term antiretroviral therapy in people with HIV. The CDR3 length is 15 residues. Germline values: CDR1 SGDLS, CDR2 YYNGEE. V lost 0 bases and J 2 bases, leaving 8 bases between the germline ends. Samples were assayed with immunoSEQ v3.0 at survey level. Sequenced by immunoSEQ multiplex PCR; TCRdb stores in-frame clones only, minus some. Of approximately 29,000 clones in the sample, over 75% were seen once. The clonotype comes from a young woman with HIV. The chain carries TRBV9 and TRBJ1-4; D gene unclear. Sample: unsorted PBMCs, taken 0.5 years after starting antiretroviral therapy. The CDR3 spells CASSVAWSTNEKLFF. Here the CDR3 DNA reads TGTGCCAGCAGCGTAGCGTGGAGTACTAATGAAAAACTGTTTTTT.